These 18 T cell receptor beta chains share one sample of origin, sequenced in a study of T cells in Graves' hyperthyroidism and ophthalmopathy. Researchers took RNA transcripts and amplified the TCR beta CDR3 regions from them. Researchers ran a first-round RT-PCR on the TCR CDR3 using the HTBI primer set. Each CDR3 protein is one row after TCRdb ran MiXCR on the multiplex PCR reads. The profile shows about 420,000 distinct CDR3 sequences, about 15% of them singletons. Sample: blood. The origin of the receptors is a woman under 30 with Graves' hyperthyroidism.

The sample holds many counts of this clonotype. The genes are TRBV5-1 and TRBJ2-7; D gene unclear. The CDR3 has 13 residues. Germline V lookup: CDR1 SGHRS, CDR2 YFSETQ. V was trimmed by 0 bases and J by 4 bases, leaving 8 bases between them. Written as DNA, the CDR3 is TGCGCCAGCAGCTTGGCGGTTGGTTACGAGCAGTACTTC. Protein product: CASSLAVGYEQYF. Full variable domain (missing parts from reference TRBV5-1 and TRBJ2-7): KAGVTQTPRYLIKTRGQQVTLSCSPISGHRSVSWYQQTPGQGLQFLFEYFSETQRNKGNFPGRFSGRQFSNSRSEMNVSTLELGDSALYLCASSLAVGYEQYFGPGTRLTVT.

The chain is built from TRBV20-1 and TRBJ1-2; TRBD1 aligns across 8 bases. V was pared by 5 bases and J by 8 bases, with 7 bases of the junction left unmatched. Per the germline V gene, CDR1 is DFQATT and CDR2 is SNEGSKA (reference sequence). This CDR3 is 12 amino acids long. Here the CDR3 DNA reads TGCAGTGCTCTGACAGGGGAATTCGGCTACACCTTC. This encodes CSALTGEFGYTF.

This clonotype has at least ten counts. The CDR3 bases are TGCAGTGCAAGCGGATTTGGACAGGTCGGGGGACAGCCCCAGCATTTT. Its translation is CSASGFGQVGGQPQHF. V and J are TRBV20-1 and TRBJ1-5, with 7 bases lining up with TRBD1. Trimming took 6 bases from V and 7 from J; bases not matched to a gene: 18. Germline V lookup: CDR1 DFQATT, CDR2 SNEGSKA (reference sequence). This CDR3 is 16 amino acids long.

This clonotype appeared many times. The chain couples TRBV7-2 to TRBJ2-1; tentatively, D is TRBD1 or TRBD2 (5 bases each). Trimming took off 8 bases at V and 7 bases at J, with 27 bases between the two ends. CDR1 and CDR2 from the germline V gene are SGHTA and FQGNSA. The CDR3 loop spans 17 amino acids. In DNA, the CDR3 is TGTGCCAGCGGACCACTCTTGAGGGACCCCTTGGGGAATGAGCAGTTCTTC. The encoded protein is CASGPLLRDPLGNEQFF.

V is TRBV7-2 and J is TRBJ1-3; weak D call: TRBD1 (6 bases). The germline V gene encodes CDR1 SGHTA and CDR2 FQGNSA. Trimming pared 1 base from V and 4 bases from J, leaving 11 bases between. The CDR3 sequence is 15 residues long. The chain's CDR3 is CASSLDLGQGNTIYF. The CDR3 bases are TGTGCCAGCAGCTTAGACCTGGGACAAGGAAACACCATATATTTT. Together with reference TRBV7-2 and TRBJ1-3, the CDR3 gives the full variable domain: GAGVSQSPSNKVTEKGKDVELRCDPISGHTALYWYRQSLGQGLEFLIYFQGNSAPDKSGLPSDRFSAERTGGSVSTLTIQRTQQEDSAVYLCASSLDLGQGNTIYFGEGSWLTVV.

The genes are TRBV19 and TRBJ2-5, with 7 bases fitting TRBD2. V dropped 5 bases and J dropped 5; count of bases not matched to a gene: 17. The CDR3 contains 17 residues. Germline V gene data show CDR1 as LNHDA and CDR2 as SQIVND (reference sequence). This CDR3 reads CASSFGSSGYGVETQYF. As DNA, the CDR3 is TGTGCCAGTAGTTTTGGCTCTAGCGGCTATGGGGTGGAGACCCAGTACTTC.

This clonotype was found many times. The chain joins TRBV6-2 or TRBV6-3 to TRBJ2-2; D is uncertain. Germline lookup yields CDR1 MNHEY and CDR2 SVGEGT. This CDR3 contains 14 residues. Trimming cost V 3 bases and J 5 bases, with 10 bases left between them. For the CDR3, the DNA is TGTGCCAGCAGTTATATCCAACTTACCGGGGAGCTGTTTTTT. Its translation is CASSYIQLTGELFF.

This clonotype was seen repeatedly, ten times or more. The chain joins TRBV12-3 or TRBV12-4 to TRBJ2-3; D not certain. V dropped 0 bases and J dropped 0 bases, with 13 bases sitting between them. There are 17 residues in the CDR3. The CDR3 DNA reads TGTGCCAGCAGTTTAGCGCTTTCCGACCAAAGCACAGATACGCAGTATTTT. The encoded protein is CASSLALSDQSTDTQYF.

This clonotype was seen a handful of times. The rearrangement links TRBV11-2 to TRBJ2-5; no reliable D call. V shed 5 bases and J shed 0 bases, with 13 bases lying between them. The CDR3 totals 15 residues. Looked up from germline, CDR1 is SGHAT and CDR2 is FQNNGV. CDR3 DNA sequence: TGTGCCAGCAGCCTGTTAATGGACCACCAAGAGACCCAGTACTTC. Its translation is CASSLLMDHQETQYF.

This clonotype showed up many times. This CDR3 is CASSLSGFGNTEAFF. In DNA, the CDR3 is TGTGCCAGCAGTTTATCGGGTTTTGGGAACACTGAAGCTTTCTTT. V gene TRBV27 combines with J gene TRBJ1-1; D unresolved. V gave up 0 bases and J gave up 1 base, with 9 bases separating them. The CDR3 is 15 residues long. Per germline, CDR1 MNHEY and CDR2 SMNVEV (reference sequence).

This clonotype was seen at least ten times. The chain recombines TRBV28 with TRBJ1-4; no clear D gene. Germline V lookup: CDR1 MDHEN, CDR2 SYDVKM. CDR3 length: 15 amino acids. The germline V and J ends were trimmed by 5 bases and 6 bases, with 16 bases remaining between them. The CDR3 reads CASSPRTDRYEKLFF. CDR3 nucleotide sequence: TGTGCCAGCAGTCCCCGGACGGACCGGTATGAAAAACTGTTTTTT.

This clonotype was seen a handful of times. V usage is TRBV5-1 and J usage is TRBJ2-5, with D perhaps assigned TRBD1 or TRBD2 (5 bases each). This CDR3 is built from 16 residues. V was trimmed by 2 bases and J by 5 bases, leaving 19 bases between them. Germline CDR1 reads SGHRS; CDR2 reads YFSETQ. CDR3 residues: CASSFSGGSGYETQYF. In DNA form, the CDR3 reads TGCGCCAGCAGCTTCTCTGGGGGATCGGGATACGAGACCCAGTACTTC.

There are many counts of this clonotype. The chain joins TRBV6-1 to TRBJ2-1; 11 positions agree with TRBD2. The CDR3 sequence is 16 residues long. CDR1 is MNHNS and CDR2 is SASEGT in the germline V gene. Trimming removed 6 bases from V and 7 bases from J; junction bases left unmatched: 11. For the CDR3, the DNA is TGTGCCAGCAGGCCCCTGGGGCTAGCGGGGGGAAATGAGCAGTTCTTC. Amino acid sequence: CASRPLGLAGGNEQFF.

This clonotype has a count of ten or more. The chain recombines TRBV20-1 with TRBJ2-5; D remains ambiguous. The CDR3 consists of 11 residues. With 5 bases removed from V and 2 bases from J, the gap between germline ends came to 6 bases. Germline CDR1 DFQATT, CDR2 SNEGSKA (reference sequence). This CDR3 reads CSADIQETQYF. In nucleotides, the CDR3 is TGCAGTGCTGATATACAAGAGACCCAGTACTTC.

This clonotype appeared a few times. The chain's CDR3 is CASSYSLDEQFF. DNA of the CDR3: TGTGCCAGCAGTTATTCCCTCGATGAGCAGTTCTTC. The rearrangement joins TRBV27 to TRBJ2-1; D is undetermined. Germline V CDR1 and CDR2: MNHEY, SMNVEV (reference sequence). There are 12 residues in the CDR3. The V gene lost 4 bases and the J gene lost 8 bases, with 9 bases spanning the gap.

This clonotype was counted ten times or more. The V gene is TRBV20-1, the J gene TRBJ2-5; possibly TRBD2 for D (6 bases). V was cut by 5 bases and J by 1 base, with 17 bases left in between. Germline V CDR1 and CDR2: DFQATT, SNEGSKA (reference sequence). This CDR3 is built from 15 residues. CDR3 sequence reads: CSALAAGRRQETQYF. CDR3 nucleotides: TGCAGTGCTCTGGCAGCTGGGAGGCGCCAAGAGACCCAGTACTTC.

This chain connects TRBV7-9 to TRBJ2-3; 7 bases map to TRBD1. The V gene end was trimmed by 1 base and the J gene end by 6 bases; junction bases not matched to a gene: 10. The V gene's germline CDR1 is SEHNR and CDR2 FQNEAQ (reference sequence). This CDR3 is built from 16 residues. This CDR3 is CASSLGQGKSPDTQYF. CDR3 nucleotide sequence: TGTGCCAGCAGCTTAGGACAGGGAAAAAGTCCGGATACGCAGTATTTT.

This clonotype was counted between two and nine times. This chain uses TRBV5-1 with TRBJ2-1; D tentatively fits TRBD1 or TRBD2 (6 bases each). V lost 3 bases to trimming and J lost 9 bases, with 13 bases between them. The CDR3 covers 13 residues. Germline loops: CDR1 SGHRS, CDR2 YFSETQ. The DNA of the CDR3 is TGCGCCAGCAGCTCACCAGGGGAGGCTGAGCAGTTCTTC. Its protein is CASSSPGEAEQFF.